This T cell receptor beta chain was recorded in a study of PD-1 blockade in classical Hodgkin lymphoma. This clone was picked up a small number of times. Its antigen is unknown. Study conclusions and caveats: Newly diagnosed and completely responding patients shared comparable baseline diversity. Repertoire difference causes, possibly disease activity or prior therapy, remain undefined. Newly diagnosed patients were reported to start with lower TCR diversity than healthy donors.

TCRdb keeps only in-frame clones here, not all; method: immunoSEQ multiplex PCR. The sample lists some 50,000 clones, roughly 80% occurring once. Documented time point: cycle 4 day 1 (C4D1), after 5 to 7 weeks of nivolumab. No patient escaped relapse after autologous stem cell transplantation, and brentuximab vedotin exposure varied. Relapsed/refractory classical Hodgkin lymphoma patients had complete, partial or progressive responses. The receptor was isolated from a human donor with classical Hodgkin lymphoma. The sequencing here drew on peripheral blood mononuclear cells (PBMCs), taken before the fourth cycle of nivolumab.

The CDR3 sequence is CASSLRIAFF. The CDR3 DNA reads TGTGCCAGCAGCTTGCGGATAGCTTTCTTT. The chain has TRBV11-2 and TRBJ1-1, with no clear D. CDR3 length: 10 residues. Trimming removed 3 bases at V and 10 bases at J, with 6 bases between. CDR1 and CDR2 (germline): SGHAT, FQNNGV.